These 25 T cell receptor beta chains share one sample of origin, sequenced in a study of T cell repertoires in cytomegalovirus infection. Each CDR3 protein gets one entry after TCRdb re-called the reads with MiXCR. Of around 280,000 distinct CDR3 sequences listed, about 9.1% are singletons. Sequencing used PBMCs. These receptors all stem from a human donor in good health (CMV status not recorded). Some clones in this sample may be carry-over from other donors' samples.

This clonotype came up many times. V usage is TRBV6-2 or TRBV6-3 and J usage is TRBJ1-1, with 8 bases matching TRBD1. CDR3 size: 14 residues. Germline V gene lookup returns CDR1 MNHEY and CDR2 SVGEGT. V dropped 4 bases and J dropped 5; count of bases not matched to a gene: 6. In DNA form, the CDR3 reads TGTGCCAGCAGTTTTATACAGGGGGATACTGAAGCTTTCTTT. Amino acid sequence: CASSFIQGDTEAFF.

The sample holds many counts of this clonotype. This sequence joins TRBV6-2 or TRBV6-3 and TRBJ2-5; TRBD2 agrees at 8 bases. The J segment lost 5 bases and the V segment lost 6 bases, leaving 8 bases of the junction unmatched. Germline V gives CDR1 MNHEY, CDR2 SVGEGT. This CDR3 is 14 amino acids long. In DNA, the CDR3 is TGTGCCAGCAGCCCCGGGCTAGCGGGTGAGACCCAGTACTTC. It codes for CASSPGLAGETQYF.

This clonotype was seen at least ten times. The genes are TRBV6-6 and TRBJ1-3, with D perhaps TRBD1 (5 bases). The CDR3 is 16 residues long. The V gene's germline CDR1 is MNHNY and CDR2 SVGAGI (reference sequence). With 5 bases removed from V and 0 bases from J, the gap between germline ends came to 14 bases. CDR3 coding DNA: TGTGCCAGCAGTAAACGGGGACGGACCTCTGGAAACACCATATATTTT. Its protein product is CASSKRGRTSGNTIYF.

This clonotype was detected ten times or more. V and J are TRBV20-1 and TRBJ2-1; D unresolved. With 6 bases removed from V and 7 bases from J, the gap between germline ends came to 22 bases. The germline CDR1 and CDR2 sequences are DFQATT and SNEGSKA (reference sequence). This CDR3 has 15 amino acids. The CDR3 sequence is CSAQRLGSLENEQFF. CDR3 bases: TGCAGTGCCCAACGTCTAGGGTCCCTGGAGAATGAGCAGTTCTTC.

This clonotype has only a few counts. The rearrangement joins TRBV25-1 to TRBJ1-3; maybe TRBD1 (5 bases). CDR3 length equals 15 residues. Trimming removed 2 bases at V and 2 bases at J, with 10 bases between. Per the germline V gene, CDR1 is MGHDK and CDR2 is SYGVNS. The chain's CDR3 is CASSELGATGNTIYF. As DNA, the CDR3 is TGTGCCAGCAGTGAACTAGGGGCTACTGGAAACACCATATATTTT.

In this sample, this clonotype turned up many times. CDR3 residues: CSARDLTWSAGNEKLFF. In DNA, the CDR3 is TGCAGTGCTAGAGATCTTACATGGTCGGCGGGAAATGAAAAACTGTTTTTT. The chain links TRBV20-1 to TRBJ1-4; no clear D gene. This CDR3 region has 17 residues. Germline V lookup: CDR1 DFQATT, CDR2 SNEGSKA (reference sequence). V shed 0 bases and J shed 5 bases, with 19 bases lying between them.

Ten or more counts support this clonotype. The chain employs TRBV9 and TRBJ1-2, with D maybe TRBD1 (5 bases). CDR3 length equals 15 residues. Germline V lookup: CDR1 SGDLS, CDR2 YYNGEE. Trimming stripped 4 bases from V and 10 bases from J, with 23 bases between. The CDR3 coding sequence is TGTGCCAGCAGCCCAGACCCAGGGTACGGGATGGACTACACCTTC. Protein product: CASSPDPGYGMDYTF.

On this clonotype: One base away lies a much larger clone, so this may be a sequencing read error. The genes are TRBV27 and TRBJ2-7, with TRBD1 matching over 11 bases. The CDR3 loop spans 14 amino acids. CDR1 is MNHEY and CDR2 is SMNVEV in the germline V gene (reference sequence). J gave up 6 bases and V 8 bases, and 9 bases lay outside the gene matches. As DNA, the CDR3 is TGTGCCAGCCTTAGTCGGACAGGGGGCGGCGAGCAGTACTTC. Protein product: CASLSRTGGGEQYF.

This clonotype has a count of ten or more. The chain is built from TRBV7-8 and TRBJ2-1; TRBD2 aligns across 9 bases. In germline, CDR1 is SGHVS, CDR2 FQNEAQ. The junction had 12 bases not matched to a gene; V was cut back by 10 bases and J by 5 bases. The CDR3 extends over 15 amino acids. The CDR3 loop reads CATRLRKRGDNEQFF. In nucleotides, the CDR3 is TGTGCCACCCGCCTCAGGAAGCGGGGGGACAATGAGCAGTTCTTC. The full variable domain, rest sourced from reference TRBV7-8 and TRBJ2-1, is GAGVSQSPRYKVAKRGQDVALRCDPISGHVSLFWYQQALGQGPEFLTYFQNEAQLDKSGLPSDRFFAERPEGSVSTLKIQRTQQEDSAVYLCATRLRKRGDNEQFFGPGTRLTVL.

This clonotype was picked up a small number of times. The V gene is TRBV29-1, the J gene TRBJ1-1; TRBD1 is a possible D gene (6 bases). Germline loops: CDR1 SQVTM, CDR2 ANQGSEA. This CDR3 is 17 amino acids long. The V end lost 7 bases, the J end lost 0 bases, and 24 bases lay between the germline ends. The CDR3 nucleotides are TGCAGCGGACTTACAACAGGGAGGGGGAACATGAACACTGAAGCTTTCTTT. Translation: CSGLTTGRGNMNTEAFF. The variable domain in full, with the rest retrieved from reference TRBV29-1 and TRBJ1-1, is SAVISQKPSRDICQRGTSLTIQCQVDSQVTMMFWYRQQPGQSLTLIATANQGSEATYESGFVIDKFPISRPNLTFSTLTVSNMSPEDSSIYLCSGLTTGRGNMNTEAFFGQGTRLTVV.

This clonotype was recorded at least ten times. The chain is built from TRBV3-1 and TRBJ2-3; D remains ambiguous. Trimming left V 0 bases short and J 2 bases short, with 9 bases between. The CDR3 consists of 15 residues. Germline lookup yields CDR1 LGHDT and CDR2 YNNKEL (reference sequence). CDR3 in amino acids: CASSQDLGNTDTQYF. CDR3 nucleotides: TGTGCCAGCAGCCAAGATTTGGGGAACACAGATACGCAGTATTTT.

This clonotype was detected many times. DNA for the CDR3: TGTGCCAGTGGTGTCGGTTACACTGAAGCTTTCTTT. This sequence encodes CASGVGYTEAFF. V usage is TRBV7-9 and J usage is TRBJ1-1; no firm D call. The CDR3 is made up of 12 amino acids. V lost 9 bases and J 3 bases, leaving 11 bases between the germline ends. The germline gives CDR1 SEHNR, CDR2 FQNEAQ (reference sequence).

This clonotype appeared many times. The V call is TRBV7-8, the J call TRBJ2-3; D is possibly TRBD1 or TRBD2 (5 bases each). Germline V gives CDR1 SGHVS, CDR2 FQNEAQ. This CDR3 has 15 amino acids. Trimming stripped 7 bases from V and 7 bases from J, with 21 bases between. CDR3 nucleotide sequence: TGTGCCAGCACTCAACGAGGGGTACGAGGAAATACGCAGTATTTT. This translates into CASTQRGVRGNTQYF.

V and J are TRBV20-1 and TRBJ1-4; tentative D call: TRBD1 (5 bases). V was pared by 6 bases and J by 2 bases, with 16 bases between. This CDR3 is built from 15 residues. CDR1 and CDR2 (germline): DFQATT, SNEGSKA (reference sequence). CDR3 nucleotide sequence: TGCAGTGCCAAGACAGCACCGGGGACTAATGAAAAACTGTTTTTT. Protein: CSAKTAPGTNEKLFF.

This rearrangement joins TRBV2 to TRBJ2-1; D unresolved. V lost 3 bases, J lost 9 bases, and 6 bases lay in between. Germline V gives CDR1 SNHLY, CDR2 FYNNEI. The CDR3 contains 11 residues. CDR3 nucleotide sequence: TGTGCCAGCAGTGAGAACGGTGAGCAGTTCTTC. Protein sequence: CASSENGEQFF.

The sample holds many counts of this clonotype. V usage is TRBV7-2 and J usage is TRBJ1-1, with a possible D match to TRBD1 (6 bases). V shed 5 bases and J shed 1 base, with 17 bases lying between them. CDR3 length: 16 residues. Germline loops: CDR1 SGHTA, CDR2 FQGNSA. CDR3 nucleotide sequence: TGTGCCAGCAGCACTCCTCCTGGACAGAGGAACACTGAAGCTTTCTTT. It encodes CASSTPPGQRNTEAFF.

This clonotype has ten or more counts. DNA of the CDR3: TGCAGTGCTAGAGATCCCCAGGGGGGGGGCTACACCTTC. This gives the protein CSARDPQGGGYTF. This chain uses TRBV20-1 with TRBJ1-2; 7 bases match TRBD1. The CDR3 is 13 amino acids. Germline CDR1 DFQATT, CDR2 SNEGSKA (reference sequence). Unmatched junction bases numbered 6, after V lost 0 bases and J lost 8 bases.

This clonotype was counted a few times. V usage is TRBV20-1 and J usage is TRBJ1-2, with 8 bases aligning to TRBD1. This CDR3 is 18 amino acids long. Looked up from germline, CDR1 is DFQATT and CDR2 is SNEGSKA (reference sequence). With 5 bases clipped from V and 8 bases from J, the junction kept 25 bases outside the gene matches. CDR3 in amino acids: CSALGSGTGILSSRGYTF. The CDR3 DNA reads TGCAGTGCTCTTGGTTCGGGGACAGGAATTCTCTCGTCGCGAGGCTACACCTTC.

This clonotype was observed at least ten times. The chain recombines TRBV7-9 with TRBJ1-1; 7 bases line up with TRBD1. Losses at the gene ends were 5 bases for V and 4 bases for J; bases not matched to a gene: 7. Germline V CDR1 and CDR2: SEHNR, FQNEAQ (reference sequence). This CDR3 contains 14 residues. DNA of the CDR3: TGTGCCAGCAGCCAGAACAGGGGAGGCACTGAAGCTTTCTTT. The encoded protein is CASSQNRGGTEAFF.

This clonotype was seen at least ten times. The chain uses TRBV3-1 and TRBJ2-1; 11 positions agree with TRBD1. Per germline, CDR1 LGHDT and CDR2 YNNKEL (reference sequence). V lost 6 bases and J lost 8; bases outside the gene matches: 6. CDR3 size: 14 residues. Here the CDR3 DNA reads TGTGCCAGCAGAGGACAGGGGGCTAGAGATGAGCAGTTCTTC. Amino acid sequence: CASRGQGARDEQFF.

This clonotype was picked up many times. This chain links TRBV10-2 with TRBJ1-4; D uncertain. CDR3 size: 16 residues. The ends were cut back, 2 bases at V and 2 bases at J, with 12 bases in the middle. Germline V gene lookup returns CDR1 WSHSY and CDR2 SAAADI. The CDR3 region is CASSESSGSTNEKLFF. As DNA, the CDR3 is TGCGCCAGCAGTGAGAGTTCGGGTTCGACTAATGAAAAACTGTTTTTT.

The genes are TRBV10-3 and TRBJ2-7; 9 nucleotides line up with TRBD1. V shed 7 bases, J shed 3 bases, and the junction held 16 bases outside the gene matches. CDR1 is ENHRY and CDR2 is SYGVKD in the germline V gene. The CDR3 runs to 17 residues. The CDR3 DNA follows: TGTGCCATCACTAAGGAAAGGCCGGGACAGGGTTTCTACGAGCAGTACTTC. Its translation is CAITKERPGQGFYEQYF.

This clonotype has ten or more counts. The chain employs TRBV19 and TRBJ2-4; possible D gene TRBD2, 5 bases. Trimming removed 2 bases at V and 6 bases at J, with 14 bases between. The germline V gene has CDR1 LNHDA and CDR2 SQIVND (reference sequence). The CDR3 covers 15 residues. CDR3 amino acids: CASSISREGLNIQYF. CDR3 in DNA: TGTGCCAGTAGTATAAGTCGTGAAGGACTAAACATTCAGTACTTC.

This clonotype was counted ten times or more. This chain links TRBV7-2 with TRBJ1-1; D gene unclear. Between the trimmed V and J ends, which lost 4 bases and 1 base, there was a span of 7 bases. There are 13 residues in the CDR3. From germline, CDR1 is SGHTA and CDR2 FQGNSA. This CDR3 reads CASSSQRNTEAFF. Written as DNA, the CDR3 is TGTGCCAGCAGCTCACAGAGGAACACTGAAGCTTTCTTT.

This clonotype was observed many times. This chain links TRBV12-3 or TRBV12-4 with TRBJ1-5; TRBD1 aligns across 7 bases. The CDR3 is 14 amino acids. V lost 6 bases, J lost 6 bases, and 8 bases stayed unmatched. CDR3 protein: CASRSTGVGQPQHF. DNA for the CDR3: TGTGCCAGCAGGTCCACAGGGGTTGGTCAGCCCCAGCATTTT.